Below, 28 T cell receptor beta chains from the same sample are listed, as sequenced in a study of blood T cell repertoires in COVID-19. Some clones are missing from TCRdb's copy, which holds only in-frame ones; the method was immunoSEQ multiplex PCR. The sample includes 250,000 to 300,000 clones, approximately 89% of them seen just once. Sequenced sample: peripheral blood. These receptors came from a woman in her 70s with COVID-19, enrolled during active disease.

The chain couples TRBV30 to TRBJ1-5; D is uncertain. V dropped 3 bases and J dropped 3 bases, with 15 bases sitting between them. This CDR3 is 15 amino acids long. Germline V CDR1 and CDR2: GTSNPN, SVGIG (reference sequence). In nucleotides, the CDR3 is TGTGCCTGGAGGGACCGGGAGGCCACCAATCAGCCCCAGCATTTT. Its translation is CAWRDREATNQPQHF.

The genes are TRBV28 and TRBJ2-3; unclear D gene. The germline gives CDR1 MDHEN, CDR2 SYDVKM. There are 16 residues in the CDR3. V was clipped by 3 bases and J by 3 bases, with 16 bases between them. The DNA of the CDR3 is TGTGCCAGCAGTTTTACCCTTTCAGTCACAACAGATACGCAGTATTTT. It specifies CASSFTLSVTTDTQYF.

The table lists this clone with a count of one. This chain joins TRBV19 and TRBJ1-1, with 8 bases that match TRBD1. CDR1 is LNHDA and CDR2 is SQIVND in the germline V gene (reference sequence). The CDR3 has 13 residues. V lost 5 bases and J lost 10; bases outside the gene matches: 9. The CDR3 sequence is CASSPGTGASAFF. The CDR3 coding sequence is TGTGCCAGTAGTCCAGGGACAGGCGCCTCAGCTTTCTTT.

This chain uses TRBV5-1 with TRBJ2-3, with D tentatively TRBD2 (5 bases). V was trimmed by 3 bases and J by 2 bases, leaving 13 bases between them. The length of the CDR3 is 15 residues. Germline V lookup: CDR1 SGHRS, CDR2 YFSETQ. The chain's CDR3 is CASSSNRDYTDTQYF. As DNA, the CDR3 is TGCGCCAGCAGCTCGAACCGGGATTACACAGATACGCAGTATTTT.

V is TRBV11-2 and J is TRBJ1-6, with 8 bases matching TRBD1. Germline CDR1 and CDR2: SGHAT and FQNNGV. Germline trimming cut 5 bases from V and 10 bases from J; bases unmatched to any gene: 7. The CDR3 is 14 amino acids. CDR3: CASSPGTGGSPLHF. CDR3 sequence (DNA): TGTGCCAGCAGCCCCGGCACAGGGGGGTCACCCCTCCACTTT.

A note on this clone: The sample has other DNA sequences that encode this CDR3 too. The chain employs TRBV19 and TRBJ1-1; 10 positions agree with TRBD1. CDR1 and CDR2 from the germline V gene are LNHDA and SQIVND (reference sequence). The CDR3 covers 14 residues. V trimming: 5 bases; J trimming: 6 bases; junction bases outside the gene matches: 6. CDR3 protein: CASSLGQGTAEAFF. The DNA of the CDR3 is TGTGCCAGTAGTTTGGGACAGGGGACGGCTGAAGCTTTCTTT.

The CDR3 reads CASSIQGATNEKLFF. The CDR3 region has the DNA TGTGCCAGTAGTATACAGGGGGCGACAAATGAAAAACTGTTTTTT. V gene TRBV19 combines with J gene TRBJ1-4; 8 nucleotides agree with TRBD1. Germline V lookup: CDR1 LNHDA, CDR2 SQIVND (reference sequence). This CDR3 comprises 15 residues. Trimming cost V 2 bases and J 5 bases; bases outside gene matches: 4.

The chain recombines TRBV19 with TRBJ2-7; possibly TRBD2 for D (5 bases). Trimming shortened V by 5 bases and J by 2 bases, and 13 bases separated the two germline ends. In germline, CDR1 is LNHDA, CDR2 SQIVND (reference sequence). The CDR3 is made up of 14 amino acids. The CDR3 region has the DNA TGTGCCAGTAGTTCTATAAGCGGCACCTACGAGCAGTACTTC. Translated: CASSSISGTYEQYF.

The rearrangement joins TRBV25-1 to TRBJ1-2, with 7 bases that match TRBD1. This CDR3 is 14 amino acids long. Germline values: CDR1 MGHDK, CDR2 SYGVNS. The J segment lost 4 bases and the V segment lost 8 bases, leaving 10 bases of the junction unmatched. The CDR3 sequence: CASGPAGGLYGYTF. CDR3 sequence (DNA): TGTGCCAGCGGCCCAGCAGGGGGTCTCTATGGCTACACCTTC.

The chain joins TRBV20-1 to TRBJ1-2; the match to TRBD1 covers 7 bases. Trimming removed 6 bases from V and 4 bases from J; junction bases left unmatched: 2. The CDR3 is made up of 11 amino acids. Germline V gene lookup returns CDR1 DFQATT and CDR2 SNEGSKA (reference sequence). CDR3 DNA: TGCAGTGCGGGGGACAGCTATGGCTACACCTTC. Amino acids: CSAGDSYGYTF.

The chain employs TRBV3-1 (or the pseudogene TRBV3-2) and TRBJ2-5; 7 bases align to TRBD1. Germline CDR1 is LGHDT and CDR2 is YNNKEL (reference sequence). The CDR3 covers 14 residues. Trimming took 1 base from V and 3 from J; bases not matched to a gene: 2. The CDR3 DNA sequence: TGTGCCAGCAGCCAAGCCGGGACAGAAGAGACCCAGTACTTC. Its protein is CASSQAGTEETQYF.

This chain uses TRBV27 with TRBJ2-2; tentatively, D is TRBD2 (5 bases). Trimming took off 5 bases at V and 4 bases at J, with 14 bases between the two ends. The CDR3 is made up of 15 amino acids. CDR1 and CDR2 (germline): MNHEY, SMNVEV (reference sequence). The CDR3 loop is CASSQLEVGTGELFF. The CDR3 bases are TGTGCCAGCAGTCAACTAGAAGTAGGCACCGGGGAGCTGTTTTTT.

The chain uses TRBV2 and TRBJ2-7; 7 bases match TRBD2. The germline gives CDR1 SNHLY, CDR2 FYNNEI. V was pared by 4 bases and J by 0 bases, with 9 bases of the junction left unmatched. The CDR3 is 16 residues long. CDR3 sequence (DNA): TGTGCCAGCAGTGGTGGGGGAGGGCACATCTCCTACGAGCAGTACTTC. Protein sequence: CASSGGGGHISYEQYF.

This chain joins TRBV19 and TRBJ2-5, with TRBD1 matching over 7 bases. In germline, CDR1 is LNHDA, CDR2 SQIVND (reference sequence). The CDR3 totals 15 residues. V was clipped by 7 bases and J by 2 bases; unmatched bases: 10. CDR3 DNA sequence: TGTGCCAGTACCCCTGGACAGGTGACTCAAGAGACCCAGTACTTC. It yields the protein CASTPGQVTQETQYF.

The CDR3 is CASSAIYRTSYEQYF. DNA for the CDR3: TGTGCCAGTAGCGCAATTTACAGGACGTCCTACGAGCAGTACTTC. V and J are TRBV19 and TRBJ2-7; maybe TRBD1 (5 bases). With 6 bases removed from V and 1 base from J, the gap between germline ends came to 16 bases. This CDR3 contains 15 residues. From germline, CDR1 is LNHDA and CDR2 SQIVND (reference sequence).

The chain couples TRBV28 to TRBJ1-6; D gene uncertain. The germline V gene encodes CDR1 MDHEN and CDR2 SYDVKM. This CDR3 is built from 14 residues. Trimming took off 4 bases at V and 9 bases at J, with 13 bases between the two ends. CDR3 DNA: TGTGCCAGCAGTTCAGGACGAGGGTCTTCACCCCTCCACTTT. It is translated as CASSSGRGSSPLHF.

The chain has TRBV5-5 and TRBJ1-2; D remains ambiguous. V was pared by 0 bases and J by 6 bases, with 12 bases between. This CDR3 comprises 14 residues. Per germline, CDR1 SGHKS and CDR2 YYEKEE (reference sequence). The CDR3 DNA reads as TGTGCCAGCAGCTTGGGCGGAGATTGGGATGGCTACACCTTC. It codes for CASSLGGDWDGYTF.

CDR3 sequence reads: CASSLPGTGVLRETQYF. DNA for the CDR3: TGTGCCAGCAGCCTACCCGGGACAGGGGTCCTCCGGGAGACCCAGTACTTC. This rearrangement joins TRBV7-9 to TRBJ2-5; 10 bases are shared with TRBD1. Losses at the gene ends were 5 bases for V and 5 bases for J; bases not matched to a gene: 14. This CDR3 is 17 amino acids long. Germline CDR1 and CDR2: SEHNR and FQNEAQ (reference sequence).

The CDR3, as DNA: TGTGCCAGCAGACAGACAGGGGGTAGGCTCACTGAAGCTTTCTTT. Translated, it gives CASRQTGGRLTEAFF. The V call is TRBV28, the J call TRBJ1-1, with TRBD1 identical over 9 bases. The CDR3 is 15 amino acids. Germline assignment: CDR1 MDHEN and CDR2 SYDVKM. The trim removed 6 bases at V and 4 bases at J, leaving 9 bases unmatched.

The CDR3 loop is CSVDRGNTEAFF. CDR3 DNA sequence: TGCAGCGTGGACAGGGGGAACACTGAAGCTTTCTTT. The chain couples TRBV29-1 to TRBJ1-1, with 9 bases lining up with TRBD1. Looked up from germline, CDR1 is SQVTM and CDR2 is ANQGSEA. V gave up 6 bases and J gave up 1 base; unmatched junction bases: 0. The CDR3 is made up of 12 amino acids.

The chain carries TRBV27 and TRBJ2-2; D is perhaps TRBD2 (5 bases). V lost 0 bases and J lost 7, with 15 bases in between. There are 16 residues in the CDR3. The germline V gene has CDR1 MNHEY and CDR2 SMNVEV (reference sequence). The CDR3 nucleotides read TGTGCCAGCAGTTTATCGGACTTAACGATGGGCGGGGAGCTGTTTTTT. Protein: CASSLSDLTMGGELFF.

This clone was observed a single time. The V and J genes are TRBV7-2 and TRBJ1-1, with unresolved D. The CDR3 sequence is 15 residues long. Germline V lookup: CDR1 SGHTA, CDR2 FQGNSA. Trimming stripped 5 bases from V and 0 bases from J, with 13 bases between. CDR3 region: CASSPPRGMNTEAFF. The CDR3 bases are TGTGCCAGCAGCCCTCCGAGAGGGATGAACACTGAAGCTTTCTTT.

The gene calls are TRBV11-2 and TRBJ1-2; D gene uncertain. The V end lost 2 bases, the J end lost 2 bases, and 6 bases lay between the germline ends. This CDR3 spans 13 amino acids. Germline CDR1 reads SGHAT; CDR2 reads FQNNGV. The CDR3 DNA sequence: TGTGCCAGCAGCTTACCACAGAACTATGGCTACACCTTC. It translates to CASSLPQNYGYTF.

Concerning this clone itself: The same CDR3 arises from other DNA sequences in this sample as well. The chain is built from TRBV11-3 and TRBJ1-1; no definite D call. The CDR3 runs 14 residues. V dropped 1 base and J dropped 0 bases, with 6 bases sitting between them. Germline V gene data show CDR1 as SGHNT and CDR2 as YENEEA. The CDR3 DNA sequence: TGTGCCAGCAGCTTAGGTCGGGTGAACACTGAAGCTTTCTTT. This encodes CASSLGRVNTEAFF.

Here the CDR3 reads CASPRPNSNQPQHF. DNA for the CDR3: TGTGCCAGCCCTAGGCCAAATAGCAATCAGCCCCAGCATTTT. The gene calls are TRBV25-1 and TRBJ1-5; D gene unclear. The germline gives CDR1 MGHDK, CDR2 SYGVNS. Trimming shortened V by 8 bases and J by 0 bases, and 11 bases separated the two germline ends. The CDR3 runs to 14 residues.

The chain links TRBV27 to TRBJ2-1; 7 bases are a match to TRBD2. CDR1 is MNHEY and CDR2 is SMNVEV in the germline V gene (reference sequence). This CDR3 is built from 15 residues. The V segment lost 4 bases and the J segment 5 bases; nucleotides outside the gene matches: 8. Written as DNA, the CDR3 is TGTGCCAGCAGTTCCTATGGGACTAAGGACAATGAGCAGTTCTTC. This translates into CASSSYGTKDNEQFF.

This chain uses TRBV18 with TRBJ1-3, with D hard to call. This CDR3 is built from 14 residues. V lost 1 base and J lost 4, with 8 bases in between. CDR1 and CDR2 from the germline V gene are KGHSH and LQKENI. The CDR3 loop reads CASSPQQTGNTIYF. The CDR3 nucleotides are TGTGCCAGCTCACCACAACAGACAGGAAACACCATATATTTT. The complete variable domain, with remaining parts taken from reference TRBV18 and TRBJ1-3, reads NAGVMQNPRHLVRRRGQEARLRCSPMKGHSHVYWYRQLPEEGLKFMVYLQKENIIDESGMPKERFSAEFPKEGPSILRIQQVVRGDSAAYFCASSPQQTGNTIYFGEGSWLTVV.

The chain combines TRBV4-2 with TRBJ1-4, with TRBD1 matching 10 bases. The CDR3 has 17 residues. V lost 2 bases and J lost 0; bases outside the gene matches: 3. CDR1 LGHNA and CDR2 YNFKEQ come from the germline V gene. CDR3 region: CASSQSDRGATNEKLFF. CDR3 nucleotide sequence: TGTGCCAGCAGCCAATCGGACAGGGGGGCAACTAATGAAAAACTGTTTTTT.